One and the same sample provided the 20 T cell receptor beta chains below, sequenced in a study of shared clonotypes between healthy human individuals. CD8 cells classed as naive were CD45RO-negative and positively selected for CCR7, excluding terminally differentiated effector memory CD45RA+ cells. The assay was immunoSEQ multiplex PCR, and TCRdb's table has in-frame clones only and misses some. The sample lists around 2.1 million clones; about 92% were seen once. Sequenced: naive CD8+ T cells from PBMCs. These receptors were taken from a young man in good health. Some clones in this sample may be carry-over from other donors' samples.

CDR3 loop: CASSGVELPNYGYTF. CDR3 DNA: TGTGCCAGCAGTGGGGTTGAGCTACCTAACTATGGCTACACCTTC. This chain links TRBV2 with TRBJ1-2; D is unclear. The CDR3 sequence is 15 residues long. V lost 4 bases and J 0 bases, leaving 12 bases between the germline ends. Germline V gene lookup returns CDR1 SNHLY and CDR2 FYNNEI.

This clone was seen only a few times. This chain links TRBV6-1 with TRBJ1-2; the D gene is possibly TRBD1 (5 bases). Germline CDR1 reads MNHNS; CDR2 reads SASEGT. V lost 0 bases to trimming and J lost 5 bases, with 10 bases between them. CDR3 length equals 14 residues. The CDR3 loop reads CASSEAGTQYGYTF. CDR3 nucleotide sequence: TGTGCCAGCAGTGAAGCCGGGACCCAATATGGCTACACCTTC.

A single count supports this clone. The chain is built from TRBV10-3 and TRBJ2-2; the match to TRBD1 covers 7 bases. The trim removed 8 bases at V and 6 bases at J, leaving 12 bases unmatched. Per germline, CDR1 ENHRY and CDR2 SYGVKD. The CDR3 length is 15 residues. The CDR3 coding sequence is TGTGCCATCGCTATTGTACAGGGGAGAGCCGGGGAGCTGTTTTTT. It specifies CAIAIVQGRAGELFF.

V and J are TRBV11-2 and TRBJ2-1, with TRBD2 as a possible D gene (5 bases). CDR1 SGHAT and CDR2 FQNNGV come from the germline V gene. V was trimmed by 10 bases and J by 2 bases, leaving 18 bases between them. The CDR3 length is 15 residues. CDR3 residues: CANSQVSGTYNEQFF. The CDR3 nucleotides are TGTGCCAACTCCCAGGTCAGCGGAACCTACAATGAGCAGTTCTTC.

With regard to this clone: At the DNA level, this CDR3 is encoded by other sequences in the same sample as well. This chain connects TRBV11-2 to TRBJ2-7; D is ambiguous. V was shortened by 1 base and J by 4 bases, with 8 bases between the two germline ends. CDR1 is SGHAT, CDR2 FQNNGV, per germline. CDR3 length equals 13 residues. CDR3 protein: CASSLVTSYEQYF. As DNA, the CDR3 is TGTGCCAGCAGCTTAGTAACTTCGTACGAGCAGTACTTC.

The chain carries TRBV5-5 and TRBJ2-7, with 11 bases identical to TRBD1. The germline gives CDR1 SGHKS, CDR2 YYEKEE (reference sequence). This CDR3 has 14 amino acids. V lost 2 bases, J lost 5 bases, and 3 bases stayed unmatched. The CDR3 nucleotides read TGTGCCAGCAGCTTCCGGGACAGGGGGAACGAGCAGTACTTC. Translation gives CASSFRDRGNEQYF.

J is TRBJ1-5 and V is TRBV5-4; the match to TRBD1 covers 12 bases. The length of the CDR3 is 16 residues. Germline assignment: CDR1 SGHNT and CDR2 YYREEE (reference sequence). With 0 bases clipped from V and 6 bases from J, the junction kept 4 bases outside the gene matches. In nucleotides, the CDR3 is TGTGCCAGCAGCTTGGGGGGGACAGGGGGCGGTCAGCCCCAGCATTTT. Translation gives CASSLGGTGGGQPQHF. Based on the CDR3 plus reference TRBV5-4 and TRBJ1-5, the full variable domain is ETGVTQSPTHLIKTRGQQVTLRCSSQSGHNTVSWYQQALGQGPQFIFQYYREEENGRGNFPPRFSGLQFPNYSSELNVNALELDDSALYLCASSLGGTGGGQPQHFGDGTRLSIL.

The V gene is TRBV5-3, the J gene TRBJ1-2, with a possible D match to TRBD1 (5 bases). TRBV5-3 is placed among ORFs of uncertain function. V was trimmed by 4 bases and J by 4 bases, leaving 20 bases between them. This CDR3 is built from 16 residues. As DNA, the CDR3 is TGTGCCAGAAGCGCAGCAATTCAGGGAATGGCCTATGGCTACACCTTC. Translated: CARSAAIQGMAYGYTF.

This sequence joins TRBV19 and TRBJ1-1, with D unresolved. This CDR3 comprises 14 residues. Deletions cut 6 bases from V and 4 bases from J, with 15 bases between. CDR1 and CDR2 (germline): LNHDA, SQIVND (reference sequence). DNA of the CDR3: TGTGCCAGTAGGGACTCCTCGATGTCCACTGAAGCTTTCTTT. It specifies CASRDSSMSTEAFF. The entire variable domain, with the rest obtained from reference TRBV19 and TRBJ1-1, is as follows: DGGITQSPKYLFRKEGQNVTLSCEQNLNHDAMYWYRQDPGQGLRLIYYSQIVNDFQKGDIAEGYSVSREKKESFPLTVTSAQKNPTAFYLCASRDSSMSTEAFFGQGTRLTVV.

The V call is TRBV6-6, the J call TRBJ2-7, with D possibly being TRBD1 or TRBD2 (6 bases each). Germline V gene sequence: CDR1 MNHNY, CDR2 SVGAGI (reference sequence). V lost 4 bases and J lost 4, with 11 bases in between. CDR3 size: 13 residues. CDR3 sequence (DNA): TGTGCCAGCAGTTCCGGGGGCCCTTACGAGCAGTACTTC. This codes for CASSSGGPYEQYF.

The chain has TRBV19 and TRBJ2-2; TRBD1 is a possible D gene (6 bases). Germline loops: CDR1 LNHDA, CDR2 SQIVND (reference sequence). Deletions cut 6 bases from V and 2 bases from J, with 13 bases between. The CDR3 is 15 amino acids. Here the CDR3 reads CASSQWTANTGELFF. The CDR3 DNA is TGTGCCAGTAGCCAATGGACAGCAAACACCGGGGAGCTGTTTTTT.

The V and J genes are TRBV6-6 and TRBJ2-7; the D call may be TRBD1 or TRBD2 (5 bases each). In germline, CDR1 is MNHNY, CDR2 SVGAGI (reference sequence). The CDR3 is made up of 13 amino acids. The V end was cut by 4 bases, the J end by 4 bases, with 11 bases between. CDR3 nucleotides: TGTGCCAGCAGTTCGGGACCGACGTACGAGCAGTACTTC. Translated, it gives CASSSGPTYEQYF.

The V gene is TRBV5-6, the J gene TRBJ2-7; TRBD2 aligns across 10 bases. This CDR3 comprises 15 residues. Germline CDR1 reads SGHDT; CDR2 reads YYEEEE. V shed 2 bases, J shed 7 bases, and the junction held 9 bases outside the gene matches. Here the CDR3 reads CASSLLAGTLFEQYF. CDR3 nucleotides: TGTGCCAGCAGCTTACTAGCGGGGACCTTATTTGAGCAGTACTTC.

J is TRBJ2-5 and V is TRBV11-2, with 8 bases identical to TRBD1. CDR1 SGHAT and CDR2 FQNNGV come from the germline V gene. V lost 4 bases and J lost 4; bases outside the gene matches: 14. The length of the CDR3 is 17 residues. CDR3 DNA: TGTGCCAGCAGCTCGGACTTCAGGGGGCTGGGAGTAGAGACCCAGTACTTC. Amino acids: CASSSDFRGLGVETQYF. Supplemented by reference TRBV11-2 and TRBJ2-5, the full variable domain reads EAGVAQSPRYKIIEKRQSVAFWCNPISGHATLYWYQQILGQGPKLLIQFQNNGVVDDSQLPKDRFSAERLKGVDSTLKIQPAKLEDSAVYLCASSSDFRGLGVETQYFGPGTRLLVL.

The rearrangement uses TRBV13 and TRBJ2-5; 10 nucleotides align to TRBD1. With 5 bases clipped from V and 5 bases from J, the junction kept 11 bases outside the gene matches. This CDR3 is built from 16 residues. The germline V gene encodes CDR1 PRHDT and CDR2 FYEKMQ (reference sequence). This chain's CDR3 is CASSPLPGTGVETQYF. The CDR3 nucleotides are TGTGCCAGCAGCCCGCTACCCGGGACAGGGGTGGAGACCCAGTACTTC.

The genes are TRBV27 and TRBJ2-1; 7 bases are a match to TRBD2. The CDR3 length is 13 residues. J gave up 8 bases and V 5 bases, and 6 bases lay outside the gene matches. Germline V gene sequence: CDR1 MNHEY, CDR2 SMNVEV (reference sequence). As DNA, the CDR3 is TGTGCCAGCAGTCAACCGGGAGGCGATGAGCAGTTCTTC. Translated, it gives CASSQPGGDEQFF.

This chain connects TRBV2 to TRBJ2-5; the match to TRBD2 covers 9 bases. Trimming removed 3 bases from V and 4 bases from J; junction bases left unmatched: 6. The CDR3 is made up of 15 amino acids. Germline CDR1 SNHLY, CDR2 FYNNEI. CDR3 bases: TGTGCCAGCAGTGACGCCCCGGGACTAGCAGAGACCCAGTACTTC. Translating gives CASSDAPGLAETQYF.

Concerning this clone: Other nucleotide sequences from this sample produce the same CDR3. The chain links TRBV7-9 to TRBJ1-2; maybe TRBD1 (5 bases). V dropped 5 bases and J dropped 5 bases, with 15 bases sitting between them. CDR1 SEHNR and CDR2 FQNEAQ come from the germline V gene (reference sequence). There are 14 residues in the CDR3. The CDR3 bases are TGTGCCAGCAGCCCAGGACAAGACCCATATGGCTACACCTTC. This gives the protein CASSPGQDPYGYTF. Filled out from reference TRBV7-9 and TRBJ1-2, the complete variable domain reads DTGVSQNPRHKITKRGQNVTFRCDPISEHNRLYWYRQTLGQGPEFLTYFQNEAQLEKSRLLSDRFSAERPKGSFSTLEIQRTEQGDSAMYLCASSPGQDPYGYTFGSGTRLTVV.

The chain couples TRBV27 to TRBJ2-7, with 9 bases that match TRBD2. The trim removed 7 bases at V and 5 bases at J, leaving 15 bases unmatched. Germline CDR1 MNHEY, CDR2 SMNVEV (reference sequence). The CDR3 is 16 amino acids. The CDR3 sequence: CASKGTSSQRSNEQYF. For the CDR3, the DNA is TGTGCCAGCAAAGGGACTAGCTCTCAGAGGTCAAACGAGCAGTACTTC.

This CDR3 reads CASSEGDAVFSYEQYF. CDR3 sequence (DNA): TGCGCCAGCAGCGAAGGGGACGCGGTTTTCTCCTACGAGCAGTACTTC. This sequence joins TRBV4-1 and TRBJ2-7; D tentatively reads TRBD1 or TRBD2 (5 bases each). The germline V gene has CDR1 MGHRA and CDR2 YSYEKL. This CDR3 has 16 residues. Trimming left V 5 bases short and J 0 bases short, with 17 bases between.